The 22 T cell receptor beta chains in this list originate from one sample, sequenced in a study of control samples from healthy donors and cancer patients. Using immunoSEQ multiplex PCR, the repertoire was profiled, and TCRdb retains in-frame clones only, with some absent. This sample carries approximately 69,000 clones, roughly 89% of them seen once, and the ten largest clones take around 5.1%. Sequenced material: PBMCs. Every receptor here comes from a man in his sixties with colorectal cancer.

The J gene is TRBJ2-5, the V gene TRBV3-1 (or the pseudogene TRBV3-2); 7 nucleotides line up with TRBD2. The CDR3 loop spans 16 amino acids. V shed 2 bases and J 5 bases; nucleotides not matched to a gene: 11. Germline CDR1 and CDR2: LGHDT and YNNKEL (reference sequence). The CDR3 coding sequence is TGTGCCAGCAGCCAATTGGGAGGGGCCGCCGGGGAGACCCAGTACTTC. The encoded protein is CASSQLGGAAGETQYF.

The rearrangement uses TRBV30 and TRBJ1-3; D uncertain. In germline, CDR1 is GTSNPN, CDR2 SVGIG (reference sequence). The CDR3 contains 13 residues. Trimming took 4 bases from V and 4 from J, leaving 11 bases between them. The CDR3 loop is CAWTRTSGNTIYF. The DNA for the CDR3 is TGTGCCTGGACCCGGACCTCGGGAAACACCATATATTTT. Looking up the rest from reference TRBV30 and TRBJ1-3 gives the full variable domain: SQTIHQWPATLVQPVGSPLSLECTVEGTSNPNLYWYRQAAGRGLQLLFYSVGIGQISSEVPQNLSASRPQDRQFILSSKKLLLSDSGFYLCAWTRTSGNTIYFGEGSWLTVV.

This chain joins TRBV28 and TRBJ1-5; TRBD1 agrees at 7 bases. Trimming took 3 bases from V and 1 from J; bases not matched to a gene: 3. This CDR3 contains 15 residues. Germline V CDR1 and CDR2: MDHEN, SYDVKM. CDR3 sequence: CASSFGDRSNQPQHF. CDR3 nucleotides: TGTGCCAGCAGTTTCGGGGACAGAAGCAATCAGCCCCAGCATTTT.

The chain links TRBV12-5 to TRBJ1-4; D remains unclear. Germline CDR1 is LGHNT and CDR2 is FRNRAP. The CDR3 is 17 residues long. V dropped 0 bases and J dropped 5 bases, with 16 bases sitting between them. In nucleotides, the CDR3 is TGTGCTAGTGGTTTGGTAAATTTGGCAGTTCGGAATGAAAAACTGTTTTTT. Protein: CASGLVNLAVRNEKLFF.

This clone was observed once. CDR3 coding DNA: TGTGCCAGCTCACCCCGGGGCGTCCAAGAGACCCAGTACTTC. It is translated as CASSPRGVQETQYF. V usage is TRBV18 and J usage is TRBJ2-5; either TRBD1 or TRBD2 may fit D (5 bases each). The germline CDR1 and CDR2 sequences are KGHSH and LQKENI. With 3 bases removed from V and 1 base from J, the gap between germline ends came to 9 bases. This CDR3 spans 14 amino acids.

The CDR3 reads CASNPRPGTGGYEQYF. The DNA for the CDR3 is TGTGCCAGCAACCCTAGGCCCGGGACAGGGGGATACGAGCAGTACTTC. The chain couples TRBV2 to TRBJ2-7, with TRBD1 identical over 11 bases. Losses at the gene ends were 7 bases for V and 4 bases for J; bases not matched to a gene: 12. Germline-derived CDR1 and CDR2 are SNHLY and FYNNEI. The CDR3 has 16 residues.

The chain recombines TRBV2 with TRBJ1-6; D gene uncertain. CDR3 length: 15 amino acids. Germline values: CDR1 SNHLY, CDR2 FYNNEI. Trimming shortened V by 6 bases and J by 0 bases, and 9 bases separated the two germline ends. In DNA form, the CDR3 reads TGTGCCAGCAGGTTAGGGAGCTCCTATAATTCACCCCTCCACTTT. Its translation is CASRLGSSYNSPLHF.

This clone has only a few counts. The chain uses TRBV10-3 and TRBJ1-5; perhaps TRBD1 as D (6 bases). The CDR3 contains 13 residues. V lost 5 bases and J 6 bases, leaving 11 bases between the germline ends. In germline, CDR1 is ENHRY, CDR2 SYGVKD. CDR3 loop: CAISSPGVQPQHF. The DNA for the CDR3 is TGTGCCATCAGTAGCCCAGGGGTTCAGCCCCAGCATTTT.

The chain joins TRBV28 to TRBJ1-6, with D unclear. Trimming stripped 3 bases from V and 6 bases from J, with 6 bases between. Germline values: CDR1 MDHEN, CDR2 SYDVKM. This CDR3 comprises 13 residues. CDR3 in amino acids: CASSFVSNSPLHF. The CDR3 DNA is TGTGCCAGCAGTTTTGTCTCTAATTCACCCCTCCACTTT.

The chain joins TRBV27 to TRBJ2-7, with 8 bases identical to TRBD1. The CDR3 is made up of 14 amino acids. The V gene end was trimmed by 6 bases and the J gene end by 3 bases; junction bases not matched to a gene: 7. Germline V gene sequence: CDR1 MNHEY, CDR2 SMNVEV (reference sequence). This CDR3 is CASRDRVGNYEQYF. Written as DNA, the CDR3 is TGTGCCAGCAGGGACAGGGTCGGGAACTACGAGCAGTACTTC.

The chain employs TRBV7-9 and TRBJ2-3; 8 nucleotides line up with TRBD1. J lost 1 base, V lost 5 bases, and 11 bases had no gene match. This CDR3 contains 17 residues. The germline V gene has CDR1 SEHNR and CDR2 FQNEAQ (reference sequence). The DNA of the CDR3 is TGTGCCAGCAGCCCTTCGCGGACAGGGAGAGGCACAGATACGCAGTATTTT. This translates into CASSPSRTGRGTDTQYF.

This clone was detected once. J is TRBJ2-3 and V is TRBV6-6; 8 bases are shared with TRBD2. The V and J ends lost 2 bases and 4 bases, in that order; junction bases with no gene match: 5. The length of the CDR3 is 15 residues. Germline V lookup: CDR1 MNHNY, CDR2 SVGAGI (reference sequence). The CDR3 nucleotides read TGTGCCAGCAGTTACGACGGCGGGAGGCCAGATACGCAGTATTTT. Its translation is CASSYDGGRPDTQYF.

This sequence joins TRBV7-8 and TRBJ2-3, with D hard to call. From germline, CDR1 is SGHVS and CDR2 FQNEAQ. V lost 5 bases and J 0 bases, leaving 15 bases between the germline ends. The CDR3 sequence is 16 residues long. DNA for the CDR3: TGTGCCAGCAGCGTCCGTTTAGGCGGAAGCACAGATACGCAGTATTTT. This gives the protein CASSVRLGGSTDTQYF.

The chain couples TRBV29-1 to TRBJ2-2; no firm D call. This CDR3 spans 10 amino acids. Germline CDR1 SQVTM, CDR2 ANQGSEA. V lost 7 bases, J lost 3 bases, and 3 bases lay in between. The CDR3 sequence is CSEDTGELFF. The DNA of the CDR3 is TGCAGCGAGGACACCGGGGAGCTGTTTTTT.

The genes are TRBV7-6 and TRBJ2-1; 8 bases match TRBD2. J lost 8 bases, V lost 0 bases, and 6 bases had no gene match. Germline loops: CDR1 SGHVS, CDR2 FNYEAQ. CDR3 size: 15 residues. DNA of the CDR3: TGTGCCAGCAGCTTAGCGGGACTAGAAGCTGATGAGCAGTTCTTC. This gives the protein CASSLAGLEADEQFF.

The CDR3 reads CASSVVTGNYNEQFF. CDR3 DNA sequence: TGTGCCAGCAGCGTAGTGACAGGGAACTACAATGAGCAGTTCTTC. The genes are TRBV9 and TRBJ2-1; TRBD1 agrees at 7 bases. The CDR3 runs to 15 residues. Trimming at V came to 0 bases and at J to 3 bases, leaving 3 bases not matched to a gene. In germline, CDR1 is SGDLS, CDR2 YYNGEE.

V usage is TRBV5-1 and J usage is TRBJ2-7; D is unresolved. This CDR3 contains 16 residues. The germline V gene encodes CDR1 SGHRS and CDR2 YFSETQ. Trimming pared 4 bases from V and 6 bases from J, leaving 23 bases between. The CDR3 nucleotides read TGCGCCAGCAGCCTCTCCGGTAGGTCAGTGAGCCTCGAGCAGTACTTC. Translation gives CASSLSGRSVSLEQYF. Using reference TRBV5-1 and TRBJ2-7 for the parts outside the CDR3, the full variable domain is KAGVTQTPRYLIKTRGQQVTLSCSPISGHRSVSWYQQTPGQGLQFLFEYFSETQRNKGNFPGRFSGRQFSNSRSEMNVSTLELGDSALYLCASSLSGRSVSLEQYFGPGTRLTVT.

This chain joins TRBV6-5 and TRBJ2-3; D gene unclear. There are 14 residues in the CDR3. Germline CDR1 MNHEY, CDR2 SVGAGI. V was clipped by 0 bases and J by 8 bases, with 12 bases between them. CDR3 nucleotide sequence: TGTGCCAGCAGTTACTCTCGCGACTGGGGTACGCAGTATTTT. Its protein is CASSYSRDWGTQYF.

CDR3 region: CASSEGVGHILNSPLHF. The CDR3 coding sequence is TGTGCCAGCAGTGAAGGAGTCGGGCACATATTGAATTCACCCCTCCACTTT. The chain couples TRBV6-1 to TRBJ1-6; no clear D. CDR1 is MNHNS, CDR2 SASEGT, per germline. The CDR3 is made up of 17 amino acids. The V end was cut by 1 base, the J end by 7 bases, with 17 bases between.

The chain employs TRBV29-1 and TRBJ1-2, with D hard to call. From germline, CDR1 is SQVTM and CDR2 ANQGSEA. The V and J ends lost 5 bases and 2 bases respectively, with 6 bases between them. The CDR3 consists of 11 residues. Written as DNA, the CDR3 is TGCAGCGTTAACCAGAACTATGGCTACACCTTC. Its protein product is CSVNQNYGYTF.

The genes are TRBV3-1 (or the pseudogene TRBV3-2) and TRBJ2-2, with D unclear. CDR3 length: 18 amino acids. V gave up 0 bases and J gave up 1 base, with 15 bases separating them. Germline CDR1 is LGHDT and CDR2 is YNNKEL (reference sequence). The CDR3 here is CASSQDVGWTLNTGELFF. In DNA form, the CDR3 reads TGTGCCAGCAGCCAAGATGTCGGGTGGACCTTGAACACCGGGGAGCTGTTTTTT.

The V call is TRBV7-8, the J call TRBJ1-1, with a weak D call TRBD1 (6 bases). V lost 5 bases and J lost 6, with 19 bases in between. This CDR3 is built from 15 residues. The germline gives CDR1 SGHVS, CDR2 FQNEAQ. CDR3 sequence reads: CASSLGNGGNAEAFF. The DNA for the CDR3 is TGTGCCAGCAGCCTTGGCAACGGGGGCAACGCTGAAGCTTTCTTT.